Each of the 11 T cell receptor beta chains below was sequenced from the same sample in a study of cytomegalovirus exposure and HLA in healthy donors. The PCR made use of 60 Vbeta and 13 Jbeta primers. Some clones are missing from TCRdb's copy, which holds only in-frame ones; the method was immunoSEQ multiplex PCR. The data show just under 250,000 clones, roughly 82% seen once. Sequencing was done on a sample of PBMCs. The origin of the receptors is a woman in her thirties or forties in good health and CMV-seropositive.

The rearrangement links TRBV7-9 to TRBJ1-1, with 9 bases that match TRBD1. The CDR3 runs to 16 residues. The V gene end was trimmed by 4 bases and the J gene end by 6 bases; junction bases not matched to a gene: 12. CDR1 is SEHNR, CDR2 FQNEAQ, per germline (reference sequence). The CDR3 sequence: CASSSFQDRGKAEAFF. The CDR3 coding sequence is TGTGCCAGCAGCTCCTTTCAGGACAGGGGAAAGGCTGAAGCTTTCTTT.

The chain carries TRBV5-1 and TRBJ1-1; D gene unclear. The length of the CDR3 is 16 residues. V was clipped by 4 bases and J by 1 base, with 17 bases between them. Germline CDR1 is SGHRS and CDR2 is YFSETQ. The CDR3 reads CASSAGMVRRNTEAFF. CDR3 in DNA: TGCGCCAGCAGCGCTGGTATGGTCCGTAGGAACACTGAAGCTTTCTTT. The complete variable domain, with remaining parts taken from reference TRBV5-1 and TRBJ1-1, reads KAGVTQTPRYLIKTRGQQVTLSCSPISGHRSVSWYQQTPGQGLQFLFEYFSETQRNKGNFPGRFSGRQFSNSRSEMNVSTLELGDSALYLCASSAGMVRRNTEAFFGQGTRLTVV.

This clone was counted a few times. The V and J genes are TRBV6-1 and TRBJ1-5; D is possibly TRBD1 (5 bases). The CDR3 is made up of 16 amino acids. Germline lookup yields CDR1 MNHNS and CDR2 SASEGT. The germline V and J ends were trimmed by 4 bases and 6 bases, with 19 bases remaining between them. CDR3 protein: CASSVDNYIAGQPQHF. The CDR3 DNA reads TGTGCCAGCAGTGTGGACAACTATATAGCTGGTCAGCCCCAGCATTTT.

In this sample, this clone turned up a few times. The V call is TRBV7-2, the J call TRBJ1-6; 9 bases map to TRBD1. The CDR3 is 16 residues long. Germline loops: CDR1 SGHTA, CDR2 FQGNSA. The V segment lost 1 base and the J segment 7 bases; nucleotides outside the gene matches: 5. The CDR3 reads CASSLEGTGNNSPLHF. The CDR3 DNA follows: TGTGCCAGCAGCTTAGAAGGGACAGGGAACAATTCACCCCTCCACTTT.

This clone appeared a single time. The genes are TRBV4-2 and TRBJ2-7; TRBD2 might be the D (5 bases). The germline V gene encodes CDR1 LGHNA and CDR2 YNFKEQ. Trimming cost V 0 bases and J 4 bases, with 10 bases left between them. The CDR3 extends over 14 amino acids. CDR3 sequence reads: CASSQDLREYEQYF. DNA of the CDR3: TGTGCCAGCAGCCAAGATCTTAGGGAGTACGAGCAGTACTTC.

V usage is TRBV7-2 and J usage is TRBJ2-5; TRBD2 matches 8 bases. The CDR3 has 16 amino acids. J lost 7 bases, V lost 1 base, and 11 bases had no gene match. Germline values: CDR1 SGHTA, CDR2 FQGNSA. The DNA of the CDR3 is TGTGCCAGCAGCTTAGTTCGAACAGCGGGGGAAGTGACCCAGTACTTC. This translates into CASSLVRTAGEVTQYF.

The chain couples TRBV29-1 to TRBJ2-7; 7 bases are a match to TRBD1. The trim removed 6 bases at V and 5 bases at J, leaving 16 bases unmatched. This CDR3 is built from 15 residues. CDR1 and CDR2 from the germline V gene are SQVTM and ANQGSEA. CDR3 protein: CSVSDLRGRRDEQYF. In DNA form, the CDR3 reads TGCAGCGTCTCCGATTTAAGGGGGCGGAGAGACGAGCAGTACTTC.

The CDR3 DNA follows: TGTGCCAGCAGCTTAGGAAGGCAGGGGGCCCAGACCCAGTACTTC. It yields the protein CASSLGRQGAQTQYF. V is TRBV7-2 and J is TRBJ2-5, with 8 bases that match TRBD1. Per germline, CDR1 SGHTA and CDR2 FQGNSA. The CDR3 runs to 15 residues. With 1 base clipped from V and 6 bases from J, the junction kept 7 bases outside the gene matches. The full variable domain, completed using reference TRBV7-2 and TRBJ2-5, is GAGVSQSPSNKVTEKGKDVELRCDPISGHTALYWYRQSLGQGLEFLIYFQGNSAPDKSGLPSDRFSAERTGGSVSTLTIQRTQQEDSAVYLCASSLGRQGAQTQYFGPGTRLLVL.

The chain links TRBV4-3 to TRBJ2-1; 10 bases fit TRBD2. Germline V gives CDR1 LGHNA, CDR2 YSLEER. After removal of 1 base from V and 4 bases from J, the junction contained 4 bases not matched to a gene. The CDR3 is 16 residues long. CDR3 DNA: TGCGCCAGCAGCCAAGTGTATAGCGGGGGGTACAATGAGCAGTTCTTC. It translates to CASSQVYSGGYNEQFF.

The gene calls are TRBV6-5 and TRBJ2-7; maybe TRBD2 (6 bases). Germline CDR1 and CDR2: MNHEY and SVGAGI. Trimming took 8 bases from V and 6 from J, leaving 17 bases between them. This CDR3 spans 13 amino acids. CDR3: CASAETRLTEQYF. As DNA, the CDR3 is TGTGCCAGCGCGGAGACTAGGCTTACCGAGCAGTACTTC.

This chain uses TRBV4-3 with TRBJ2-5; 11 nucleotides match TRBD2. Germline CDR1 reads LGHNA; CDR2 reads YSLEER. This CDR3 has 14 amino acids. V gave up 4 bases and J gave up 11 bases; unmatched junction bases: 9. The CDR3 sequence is CASSLGTSGSGQYF. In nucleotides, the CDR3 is TGCGCCAGCAGCCTCGGGACTAGCGGTTCCGGACAGTACTTC.